This T cell receptor (beta chain) is from a study of low-dose radiotherapy and immunotherapy resistance in tumors. Study details: The drug cyclophosphamide was given into a vein at 200 mg/m2 every two weeks, one day before radiation and immunotherapy. Starting cycle 1 day 1, oral aspirin 300 mg was given daily for four cycles.

TRAV- and TRBV-specific primers were used for first-strand cDNA, which covered alpha and beta chains. TCR amplification ran 15 to 25 PCR cycles using constant-region and V-primer adapter primers. TCRdb reanalysed the reads using MiXCR and keeps one entry per CDR3 protein. The sample lists around 79,000 distinct CDR3 sequences; 18% were seen once. V was trimmed by 11 bases and J by 5 bases, leaving 25 bases between them. The CDR3 consists of 15 residues. The V gene's germline CDR1 is LNHDA and CDR2 SQIVND (reference sequence). Time point denoted: before trial treatment. The sample holds many counts of this clonotype.

Material: PBMCs, obtained before treatment. The sequence came from a male donor with prostate cancer. The V call is TRBV19, the J call TRBJ2-7, with D perhaps TRBD2 (7 bases). The CDR3 sequence: CARGREGGGGDEQYF. The CDR3 DNA reads TGTGCCCGGGGCAGAGAGGGAGGGGGTGGGGACGAGCAGTACTTC.